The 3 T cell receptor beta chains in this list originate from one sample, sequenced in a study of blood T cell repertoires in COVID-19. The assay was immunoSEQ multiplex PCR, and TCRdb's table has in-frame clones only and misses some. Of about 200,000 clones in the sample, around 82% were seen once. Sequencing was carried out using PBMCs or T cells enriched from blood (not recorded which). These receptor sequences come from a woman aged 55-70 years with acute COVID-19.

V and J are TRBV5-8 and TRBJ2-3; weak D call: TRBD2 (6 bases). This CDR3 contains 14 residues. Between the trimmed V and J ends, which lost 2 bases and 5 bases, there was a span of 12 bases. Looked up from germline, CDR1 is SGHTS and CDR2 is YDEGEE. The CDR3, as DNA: TGTGCCAGCAGCTTTACGGGAGCGGGAGATACGCAGTATTTT. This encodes CASSFTGAGDTQYF.

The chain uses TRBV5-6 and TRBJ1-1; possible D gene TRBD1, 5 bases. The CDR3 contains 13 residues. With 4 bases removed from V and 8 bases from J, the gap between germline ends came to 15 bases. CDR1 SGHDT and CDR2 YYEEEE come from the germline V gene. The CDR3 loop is CASSLGVIFEAFF. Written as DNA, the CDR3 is TGTGCCAGCAGCCTAGGGGTCATTTTCGAAGCTTTCTTT.

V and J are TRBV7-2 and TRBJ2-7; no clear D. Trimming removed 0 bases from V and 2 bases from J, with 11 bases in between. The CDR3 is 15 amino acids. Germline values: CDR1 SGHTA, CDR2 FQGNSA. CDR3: CASSLAPSAPYEQYF. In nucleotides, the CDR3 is TGTGCCAGCAGCTTAGCCCCCAGCGCTCCCTACGAGCAGTACTTC.